Following are 3 T cell receptor beta chains from one sample sequenced in a study of CD4 T cells in relation to SARS-CoV-2 and coronaviruses. The method was immunoSEQ multiplex PCR; TCRdb's version includes in-frame clones alone and lacks a portion of them. The sample lists about 40,000 clones, around 83% occurring once. Their cognate antigens are unknown. Sequenced material: naive CD4+ T cells from PBMCs, cultured in vitro. Subset in this sample: naive CD4+ T cells isolated by negative enrichment. The receptors were gathered from an adult with COVID-19.

The chain uses TRBV18 and TRBJ2-5; the D is unclear. CDR1 KGHSH and CDR2 LQKENI come from the germline V gene. CDR3 size: 15 residues. The V and J ends lost 6 bases and 2 bases respectively, with 16 bases between them. The DNA for the CDR3 is TGTGCCAGCTCCCCTCTGACTGGGCAGCAAGAGACCCAGTACTTC. Translated: CASSPLTGQQETQYF.

The chain joins TRBV4-1 to TRBJ1-2; 7 bases align to TRBD1. CDR3 length: 17 amino acids. Trimming cost V 3 bases and J 0 bases; bases outside gene matches: 10. Germline V lookup: CDR1 MGHRA, CDR2 YSYEKL. The CDR3 DNA follows: TGCGCCAGCAGCCAGGGATCCCGGGACAGCCCTAACTATGGCTACACCTTC. Amino acid sequence: CASSQGSRDSPNYGYTF.

The gene calls are TRBV5-6 and TRBJ1-2; D is undetermined. Trimming left V 0 bases short and J 4 bases short, with 13 bases between. The germline V gene encodes CDR1 SGHDT and CDR2 YYEEEE. This CDR3 spans 15 amino acids. For the CDR3, the DNA is TGTGCCAGCAGCTTGGCCTTAGTGCTGGCCTATGGCTACACCTTC. The encoded protein is CASSLALVLAYGYTF. The full variable domain, with the rest looked up from reference TRBV5-6 and TRBJ1-2, is DAGVTQSPTHLIKTRGQQVTLRCSPKSGHDTVSWYQQALGQGPQFIFQYYEEEERQRGNFPDRFSGHQFPNYSSELNVNALLLGDSALYLCASSLALVLAYGYTFGSGTRLTVV.